One and the same sample provided the 8 T cell receptor beta chains below, sequenced in a study of shared clonotypes between healthy human individuals. Measured with immunoSEQ multiplex PCR; TCRdb has only the in-frame clones, and not every one. The sample contains approximately 95,000 clones, under 70% of which appear only once. Source material: memory CD8+ T cells sorted from blood. Subset of the sample: CD45RO+ cells pooled with CCR7-negative TemRA cells. The receptors come from a man aged 25-45 years in good health.

This clone was picked up many times. CDR3 nucleotide sequence: TGTGCCAGCAGCCCATCAATGAGCACTGAAGCTTTCTTT. Translation: CASSPSMSTEAFF. J is TRBJ1-1 and V is TRBV7-9; D is unclear. Germline V gene lookup returns CDR1 SEHNR and CDR2 FQNEAQ (reference sequence). The CDR3 covers 13 residues. The V gene lost 5 bases and the J gene lost 4 bases, with 11 bases spanning the gap.

This clone appeared a single time. The gene calls are TRBV5-1 and TRBJ2-5; D possibly matches TRBD1 or TRBD2 (5 bases each). Germline CDR1 and CDR2: SGHRS and YFSETQ. There are 16 residues in the CDR3. Trimming shortened V by 0 bases and J by 4 bases, and 16 bases separated the two germline ends. CDR3: CASSLASGGEGETQYF. The CDR3 DNA sequence: TGCGCCAGCAGCTTGGCCTCTGGGGGAGAGGGAGAGACCCAGTACTTC.

This chain uses TRBV7-9 with TRBJ2-7; 7 bases align to TRBD1. CDR1 is SEHNR and CDR2 is FQNEAQ in the germline V gene (reference sequence). Trimming removed 5 bases from V and 0 bases from J; junction bases left unmatched: 7. The CDR3 covers 15 residues. The CDR3 spells CASSKKGDSSYEQYF. Written as DNA, the CDR3 is TGTGCCAGCAGCAAAAAGGGGGACAGCTCCTACGAGCAGTACTTC. Looking up the rest from reference TRBV7-9 and TRBJ2-7 gives the full variable domain: DTGVSQNPRHKITKRGQNVTFRCDPISEHNRLYWYRQTLGQGPEFLTYFQNEAQLEKSRLLSDRFSAERPKGSFSTLEIQRTEQGDSAMYLCASSKKGDSSYEQYFGPGTRLTVT.

V is TRBV6-1 and J is TRBJ2-5; 7 positions agree with TRBD1. Germline V gene sequence: CDR1 MNHNS, CDR2 SASEGT. The CDR3 contains 15 residues. V lost 5 bases and J lost 1; bases outside the gene matches: 7. CDR3 protein: CASSHQTGSQETQYF. In nucleotides, the CDR3 is TGTGCCAGCAGTCACCAGACAGGGTCCCAAGAGACCCAGTACTTC.

The V gene is TRBV2, the J gene TRBJ1-3; D perhaps matches TRBD1 (6 bases). The CDR3 has 19 residues. The V and J ends lost 6 bases and 0 bases respectively, with 24 bases between them. Looked up from germline, CDR1 is SNHLY and CDR2 is FYNNEI. This CDR3 reads CASRDMGSDRFFSGNTIYF. CDR3 nucleotides: TGTGCCAGCAGAGACATGGGGTCTGACAGGTTTTTCTCTGGAAACACCATATATTTT.

In regard to this clone: The junction departs from the called germline gene at one end, perhaps through a read error. The gene calls are TRBV7-7 and TRBJ2-1, with 11 nucleotides matching TRBD2. Germline loops: CDR1 SSHAT, CDR2 FNYEAQ (reference sequence). This CDR3 has 14 amino acids. The CDR3 loop is CASSLGLAASEQFF. The CDR3 DNA is TGTGCTAGCAGCCTGGGACTAGCGGCAAGTGAGCAGTTCTTC.

This sequence joins TRBV4-1 and TRBJ2-1; D might be TRBD1 (6 bases). V was pared by 10 bases and J by 5 bases, with 21 bases between. From germline, CDR1 is MGHRA and CDR2 YSYEKL. The CDR3 covers 15 residues. Here the CDR3 reads CAISLLPGANNEQFF. Written as DNA, the CDR3 is TGCGCCATCTCGCTATTGCCAGGGGCGAACAATGAGCAGTTCTTC.

The chain joins TRBV5-4 to TRBJ2-5, with 11 bases identical to TRBD1. The germline V gene encodes CDR1 SGHNT and CDR2 YYREEE (reference sequence). The ends lost 3 bases at V and 4 bases at J; junction bases unmatched: 8. This CDR3 region has 16 residues. The chain's CDR3 is CASSSKDRGLGETQYF. The CDR3 coding sequence is TGTGCCAGCAGCTCCAAGGACAGGGGGCTTGGAGAGACCCAGTACTTC. Full variable domain (outside the CDR3, taken from reference TRBV5-4 and TRBJ2-5): ETGVTQSPTHLIKTRGQQVTLRCSSQSGHNTVSWYQQALGQGPQFIFQYYREEENGRGNFPPRFSGLQFPNYSSELNVNALELDDSALYLCASSSKDRGLGETQYFGPGTRLLVL.